The subject of this entry is one T cell receptor (beta chain). As yet, its antigen is unknown. This record comes from a study of identical twins' blood T cells. Study results and caveats: Twins shared more top CDR3 clonotypes than unrelated donors did.

The donors were healthy female monozygous twins, three pairs in total. TCRdb itself ran the 5' RACE reads through MiXCR, one entry per CDR3 protein. There are about 370,000 distinct CDR3 sequences in the sample; 28% occur only once, and 6.1% lies in the top ten. Germline V gives CDR1 MNHEY, CDR2 SMNVEV (reference sequence). The CDR3 contains 16 residues. The V gene lost 5 bases and the J gene lost 7 bases, with 21 bases spanning the gap. This chain links TRBV27 with TRBJ2-1; no clear D gene. Source material: PBMCs. The sequence was collected from a woman aged 18-49 years in good health. CDR3 in DNA: TGTGCCAGCAGTCCTATCCGAGCCTCTCCCAGTAATGAGCAGTTCTTC. As protein: CASSPIRASPSNEQFF.